Included here is one T cell receptor (beta chain) sequence, with context. Its specificity is unknown. The sample comes from a study of CD8 T cells in ankylosing spondylitis. The CDR3 is 16 residues long. Unmatched junction bases numbered 5, after V lost 0 bases and J lost 1 base. General study points: Some motif variants were previously reported in reactive arthritis synovial fluid and blood. A motif of eight or nine highly homologous TCR beta variants was seen as apparently characteristic of ankylosing spondylitis blood. Disease-associated clones were CD8+ and fairly uncommon in peripheral blood. Matched ankylosing spondylitis synovial fluid reportedly showed significant enrichment of disease-linked clones.

TCRdb re-derived calls from the 5' RACE reads in MiXCR, one entry per CDR3 protein. The table lists just under 550,000 distinct CDR3 sequences, 10% to 15% of them singletons. The J gene is TRBJ2-5, the V gene TRBV12-3 or TRBV12-4; 7 bases align to TRBD1. This receptor was taken from a male donor with ankylosing spondylitis. Sequencing input: blood, either unsorted or a sorted T cell fraction (not recorded which). The CDR3 sequence is CASSLARQGLQETQYF. CDR3 DNA: TGTGCCAGCAGTTTAGCTAGACAGGGCCTCCAAGAGACCCAGTACTTC.